Following are 9 T cell receptor beta chains from one sample sequenced in a study of control samples from healthy donors and cancer patients. Profiling relied on immunoSEQ multiplex PCR, and the TCRdb table lists in-frame clones only, not all of them. The sample records some 64,000 clones, 90% being singletons. The sample was PBMCs. These receptors originate from a woman aged 50 to 60 with colorectal cancer.

This clone was counted a single time. The chain has TRBV9 and TRBJ2-7; possibly TRBD1 or TRBD2 for D (5 bases each). The germline V gene encodes CDR1 SGDLS and CDR2 YYNGEE. The length of the CDR3 is 14 residues. The V end lost 4 bases, the J end lost 5 bases, and 16 bases lay between the germline ends. The CDR3 sequence: CASSRFGTVDEQYF. CDR3 sequence (DNA): TGTGCCAGCAGCCGATTTGGGACCGTCGACGAGCAGTACTTC.

The chain is built from TRBV15 and TRBJ2-7; no definite D call. This CDR3 is built from 13 residues. CDR1 is LNHNV and CDR2 is YYDKDF in the germline V gene (reference sequence). Deletions cut 1 base from V and 5 bases from J, with 9 bases between. CDR3 residues: CATSRVRADEQYF. The CDR3 coding sequence is TGTGCCACCAGCAGAGTAAGGGCGGACGAGCAGTACTTC.

V gene TRBV10-1 combines with J gene TRBJ2-3; D is undetermined. Germline V CDR1 and CDR2: WNHNN, SYGVQD (reference sequence). Trimming cost V 6 bases and J 4 bases, with 5 bases left between them. CDR3 length equals 11 residues. The CDR3 bases are TGCGCCAGCAGCCTGGCAGATACGCAGTATTTT. Amino acid sequence: CASSLADTQYF.

The chain joins TRBV28 to TRBJ1-1, with no clear D. Germline V gene lookup returns CDR1 MDHEN and CDR2 SYDVKM. V was shortened by 3 bases and J by 6 bases, with 8 bases between the two germline ends. The length of the CDR3 is 12 residues. The CDR3 bases are TGTGCCAGCAGTTTTCGAAGTGCTGAAGCTTTCTTT. Amino acid sequence: CASSFRSAEAFF.

Judged by abundance, this clone is large. This same CDR3 is encoded by further DNA sequences in the sample. The chain carries TRBV5-8 and TRBJ1-3; 8 bases are a match to TRBD1. V trimming: 3 bases; J trimming: 2 bases; junction bases outside the gene matches: 4. The CDR3 extends over 15 amino acids. Germline lookup yields CDR1 SGHTS and CDR2 YDEGEE. CDR3 sequence reads: CASSSDRVPGNTIYF. DNA of the CDR3: TGTGCCAGCAGCTCGGACAGGGTGCCTGGAAACACCATATATTTT. Using reference TRBV5-8 and TRBJ1-3 for the parts outside the CDR3, the full variable domain is EAGVTQSPTHLIKTRGQQATLRCSPISGHTSVYWYQQALGLGLQFLLWYDEGEERNRGNFPPRFSGRQFPNYSSELNVNALELEDSALYLCASSSDRVPGNTIYFGEGSWLTVV.

The rearrangement joins TRBV5-1 to TRBJ2-1; D possibly matches TRBD1 or TRBD2 (5 bases each). The CDR3 is made up of 15 amino acids. The ends were cut back, 3 bases at V and 6 bases at J, with 16 bases in the middle. The germline V gene encodes CDR1 SGHRS and CDR2 YFSETQ. The CDR3 sequence: CASSSGTLRGNEQFF. CDR3 nucleotides: TGCGCCAGCAGCTCCGGGACCCTGAGGGGCAATGAGCAGTTCTTC.

This clone was seen just once. The chain has TRBV5-1 and TRBJ2-2; D not certain. V dropped 3 bases and J dropped 5 bases, with 5 bases sitting between them. Germline CDR1 reads SGHRS; CDR2 reads YFSETQ. CDR3 length: 12 residues. The DNA of the CDR3 is TGCGCCAGCAGCTCGGTGACCGGGGAGCTGTTTTTT. Protein product: CASSSVTGELFF.

This chain uses TRBV2 with TRBJ1-5; D is uncertain. The germline CDR1 and CDR2 sequences are SNHLY and FYNNEI. V shed 3 bases and J shed 0 bases, with 18 bases lying between them. The CDR3 length is 18 residues. CDR3 amino acids: CASSDLGSFAASNQPQHF. CDR3 nucleotide sequence: TGTGCCAGCAGTGATTTAGGCAGTTTTGCGGCTAGCAATCAGCCCCAGCATTTT.

This clone appeared once. This rearrangement joins TRBV2 to TRBJ2-7; TRBD1 is a possible D gene (5 bases). The CDR3 extends over 12 amino acids. Germline V gene sequence: CDR1 SNHLY, CDR2 FYNNEI. Trimming stripped 11 bases from V and 3 bases from J, with 14 bases between. This chain's CDR3 is CALSQGVYEQYF. DNA of the CDR3: TGTGCCCTCTCTCAGGGCGTCTACGAGCAGTACTTC.